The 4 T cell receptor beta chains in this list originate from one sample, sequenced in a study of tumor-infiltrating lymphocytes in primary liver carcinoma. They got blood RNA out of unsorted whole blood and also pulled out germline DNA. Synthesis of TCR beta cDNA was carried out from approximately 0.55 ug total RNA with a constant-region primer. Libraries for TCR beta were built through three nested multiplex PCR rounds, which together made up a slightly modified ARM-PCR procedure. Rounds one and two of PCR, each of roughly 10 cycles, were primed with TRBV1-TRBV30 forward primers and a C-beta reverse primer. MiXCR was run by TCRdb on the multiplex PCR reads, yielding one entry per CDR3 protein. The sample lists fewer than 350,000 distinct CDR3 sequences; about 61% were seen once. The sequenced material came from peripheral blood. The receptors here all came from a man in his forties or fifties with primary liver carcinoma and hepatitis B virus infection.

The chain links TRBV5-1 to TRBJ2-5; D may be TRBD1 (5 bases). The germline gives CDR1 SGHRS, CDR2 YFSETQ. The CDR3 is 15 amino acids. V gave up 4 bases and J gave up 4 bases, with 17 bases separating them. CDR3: CASSPLGGAGETQYF. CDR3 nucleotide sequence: TGCGCCAGCAGCCCCTTGGGTGGGGCCGGAGAGACCCAGTACTTC.

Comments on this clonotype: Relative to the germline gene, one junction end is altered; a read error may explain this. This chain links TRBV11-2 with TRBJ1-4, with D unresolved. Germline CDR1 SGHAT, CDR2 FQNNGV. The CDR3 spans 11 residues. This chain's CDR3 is CASSPGEELFF. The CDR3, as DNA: TGTGCCAGCAGCCCGGGTGAAGAACTGTTTTTT.

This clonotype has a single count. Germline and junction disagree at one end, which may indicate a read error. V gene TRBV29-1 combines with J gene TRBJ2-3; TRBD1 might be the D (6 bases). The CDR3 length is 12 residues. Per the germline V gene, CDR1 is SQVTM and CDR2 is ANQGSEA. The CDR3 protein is CSVQAPRDTRHF. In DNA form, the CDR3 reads TGCAGCGTTCAAGCTCCTAGGGACACCCGCCATTTT.

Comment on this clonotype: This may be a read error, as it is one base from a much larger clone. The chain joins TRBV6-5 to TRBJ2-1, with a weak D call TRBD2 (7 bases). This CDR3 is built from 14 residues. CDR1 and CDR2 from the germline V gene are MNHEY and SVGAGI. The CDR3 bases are TGTGCCAGCGTAGGGGGGGCTCCCTACAATGAGCATTTCTTC. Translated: CASVGGAPYNEHFF.